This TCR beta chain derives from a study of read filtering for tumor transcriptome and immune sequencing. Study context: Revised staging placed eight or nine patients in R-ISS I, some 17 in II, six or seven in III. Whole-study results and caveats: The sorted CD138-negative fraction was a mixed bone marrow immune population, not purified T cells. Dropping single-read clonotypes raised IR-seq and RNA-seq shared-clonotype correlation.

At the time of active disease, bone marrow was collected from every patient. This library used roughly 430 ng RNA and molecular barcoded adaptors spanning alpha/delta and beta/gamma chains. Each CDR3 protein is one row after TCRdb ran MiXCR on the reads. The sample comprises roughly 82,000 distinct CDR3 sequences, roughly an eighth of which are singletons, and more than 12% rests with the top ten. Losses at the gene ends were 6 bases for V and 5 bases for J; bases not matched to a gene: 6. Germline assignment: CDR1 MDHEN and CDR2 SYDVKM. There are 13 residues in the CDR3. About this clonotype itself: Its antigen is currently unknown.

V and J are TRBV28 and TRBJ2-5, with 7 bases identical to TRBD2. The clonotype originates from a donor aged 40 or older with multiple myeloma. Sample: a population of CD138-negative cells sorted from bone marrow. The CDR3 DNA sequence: TGTGCCAGCAGGGCTAGCGGTCTGGAGACCCAGTACTTC. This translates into CASRASGLETQYF.